This is a list of T cell receptor beta chains from one sample in a study of CD8 T cells in ankylosing spondylitis. TCRdb reprocessed the 5' RACE reads with MiXCR, giving one entry per CDR3 protein. The table has roughly 470,000 distinct CDR3 sequences, roughly 25% seen once; the top ten hold roughly 0.8%. Material for sequencing was blood, either unsorted or a sorted T cell fraction (not recorded which). The receptor set was obtained from a male donor with ankylosing spondylitis. Each CDR3 is given with its conserved first and last residue. The D gene is left open where the match is weak. Not every row has a clone size; where given, it reads once, few, many or a size class.

J,D,V,size,CDR3,DNA
TRBJ2-3,.,TRBV5-1,many,CASSLGRSTDTQYF,TGCGCCAGCAGCTTAGGACGGAGCACAGATACGCAGTATTTT
TRBJ1-3,.,TRBV7-9,.,CASSFAALTGNTIYF,TGTGCCAGCAGCTTTGCGGCCTTGACTGGAAACACCATATATTTT
TRBJ1-5,.,TRBV28,.,CASSSGVRNQPQHF,TGTGCCAGCAGTTCCGGGGTCCGCAATCAGCCCCAGCATTTT
TRBJ2-3,.,TRBV5-1,few,CASSLAKRSTDTQYF,TGCGCCAGCAGCTTGGCCAAGCGTAGCACAGATACGCAGTATTTT
TRBJ2-2,.,TRBV7-8,.,CASSSPTTGTKNTGELFF,TGTGCCAGCAGCTCCCCAACAACCGGGACAAAGAACACCGGGGAGCTGTTTTTT
TRBJ1-1,.,TRBV24-1,.,CATSPGGAEAFF,TGTGCCACCAGCCCCGGGGGGGCAGAAGCTTTCTTT
TRBJ1-1,.,TRBV5-1,few,CASSLGLWDPAFF,TGCGCCAGCAGCTTGGGATTGTGGGACCCAGCTTTCTTT
TRBJ2-5,.,TRBV12-3/TRBV12-4,.,CASRATGAADWTQYF,TGTGCCAGCAGAGCGACAGGAGCCGCGGATTGGACCCAGTACTTC
TRBJ2-2,.,TRBV5-1,few,CASRLDPSTGELFF,TGCGCCAGCCGCTTGGATCCGAGCACCGGGGAGCTGTTTTTT
TRBJ2-1,.,TRBV3-1,few,CASSHQGREQFF,TGTGCCAGCAGCCATCAGGGGCGGGAGCAGTTCTTC
TRBJ2-1,TRBD2,TRBV29-1,.,CSVVRLAGRYNEQFF,TGCAGCGTTGTACGGCTAGCGGGCCGTTACAATGAGCAGTTCTTC
TRBJ2-1,.,TRBV7-9,.,CASSFSTRNNEQFF,TGTGCCAGCAGCTTTAGCACTAGAAACAATGAGCAGTTCTTC
TRBJ2-1,TRBD2,TRBV5-5,few,CASSSLAEYNEQFF,TGTGCCAGCAGCTCACTAGCGGAATACAATGAGCAGTTCTTC
TRBJ2-5,.,TRBV5-5,.,CASSLGPSERETQYF,TGTGCCAGCAGCTTGGGTCCCTCTGAAAGAGAGACCCAGTACTTC
TRBJ2-3,.,TRBV5-1,.,CASSLVADPSTDTQYF,TGCGCCAGCAGCTTAGTGGCGGATCCTAGCACAGATACGCAGTATTTT
TRBJ2-1,.,TRBV4-1,.,CASSRDQRDAYNEQFF,TGCGCCAGCAGCCGAGACCAACGGGACGCCTACAATGAGCAGTTCTTC
TRBJ1-1,.,TRBV24-1,few,CATMVNTEAFF,TGTGCCACCATGGTGAACACTGAAGCTTTCTTT
TRBJ2-3,TRBD2,TRBV20-1,.,CSARDLSGRAVDTQYF,TGCAGTGCTAGAGATTTAAGCGGGAGGGCCGTAGATACGCAGTATTTT
TRBJ2-2,.,TRBV5-1,.,CASSFRPGLTGELFF,TGCGCCAGCAGCTTTCGGCCAGGGCTCACCGGGGAGCTGTTTTTT
TRBJ2-1,.,TRBV7-2,.,CASSLKAGDYNEQFF,TGTGCCAGCAGCCTTAAGGCAGGAGACTACAATGAGCAGTTCTTC
TRBJ1-5,.,TRBV7-8,few,CASGRDGTANQPQHF,TGTGCCAGCGGTCGAGACGGGACCGCCAATCAGCCCCAGCATTTT
TRBJ2-1,.,TRBV29-1,many,CSVEEGGTYNEQFF,TGCAGCGTAGAAGAGGGCGGGACCTACAATGAGCAGTTCTTC